Each of the 26 T cell receptor beta chains below was sequenced from the same sample in a study of blood T cell repertoires in COVID-19. Profiled with immunoSEQ multiplex PCR; TCRdb holds only in-frame clones, not every one. The sample records about 49,000 clones, 81% being singletons. Sample: peripheral blood. The receptors come from a woman of 80 years or more with COVID-19, enrolled during active disease.

The chain couples TRBV5-1 to TRBJ2-1; 9 positions match TRBD2. V gave up 3 bases and J gave up 1 base; unmatched junction bases: 17. CDR3 length: 20 amino acids. CDR1 is SGHRS, CDR2 YFSETQ, per germline. The DNA for the CDR3 is TGCGCCAGCAGCTGGACCGAGGCTAGCGGGACCCGTGGATCCTACAATGAGCAGTTCTTC. Residues: CASSWTEASGTRGSYNEQFF.

This clone was observed a single time. J is TRBJ2-2 and V is TRBV11-3, with 12 bases aligning to TRBD2. The V gene's germline CDR1 is SGHNT and CDR2 YENEEA. V lost 5 bases to trimming and J lost 3 bases; unmatched junction nucleotides: 4. CDR3 length: 16 amino acids. As DNA, the CDR3 is TGTGCCAGCAGCATCGGGACTAGCGGGTACACCGGGGAGCTGTTTTTT. Its protein is CASSIGTSGYTGELFF.

This chain connects TRBV18 to TRBJ1-5; TRBD1 might be the D (5 bases). Trimming took off 6 bases at V and 5 bases at J, with 11 bases between the two ends. There are 13 residues in the CDR3. Germline CDR1 and CDR2: KGHSH and LQKENI. The CDR3 DNA is TGTGCCAGCTCGTCCCAAGGGGATCAGCCCCAGCATTTT. This encodes CASSSQGDQPQHF.

The chain carries TRBV24-1 and TRBJ2-3; TRBD1 aligns across 7 bases. Germline V CDR1 and CDR2: KGHDR, SFDVKD. The CDR3 sequence is 17 residues long. J gave up 0 bases and V 4 bases, and 9 bases lay outside the gene matches. CDR3 region: CATSDPGGYRSTDTQYF. The CDR3, as DNA: TGTGCCACCAGTGACCCAGGGGGTTATAGGAGCACAGATACGCAGTATTTT.

This clone was seen only a few times. The chain joins TRBV18 to TRBJ2-1, with 12 bases lining up with TRBD1. The length of the CDR3 is 14 residues. Germline V gene data show CDR1 as KGHSH and CDR2 as LQKENI. Trimming at V came to 4 bases and at J to 5 bases, leaving 0 bases not matched to a gene. CDR3 nucleotide sequence: TGTGCCAGCTCACGGGACAGGGGGCACAATGAGCAGTTCTTC. Its protein is CASSRDRGHNEQFF.

The J gene is TRBJ2-7, the V gene TRBV6-6, with a possible D match to TRBD1 (6 bases). V lost 7 bases and J 2 bases, leaving 12 bases between the germline ends. The CDR3 spans 13 residues. Germline V gene lookup returns CDR1 MNHNY and CDR2 SVGAGI (reference sequence). The CDR3 nucleotides are TGTGCCAGCACACACAGGGACACCTACGAGCAGTACTTC. Its protein product is CASTHRDTYEQYF.

V and J are TRBV7-3 and TRBJ2-1, with 9 bases aligning to TRBD1. The CDR3 extends over 13 amino acids. Germline-derived CDR1 and CDR2 are SGHTA and FQGTGA. V dropped 4 bases and J dropped 10; count of bases not matched to a gene: 5. CDR3: CASSSGTGREQFF. In DNA, the CDR3 is TGTGCCAGCAGCTCCGGGACAGGGCGCGAGCAGTTCTTC.

The chain links TRBV9 to TRBJ2-3; 10 bases agree with TRBD2. With 0 bases clipped from V and 8 bases from J, the junction kept 6 bases outside the gene matches. This CDR3 region has 15 residues. Germline lookup yields CDR1 SGDLS and CDR2 YYNGEE. The CDR3 DNA is TGTGCCAGCAGCGTAGGGGAGCGGGAGGGCCTTACGCAGTATTTT. Its translation is CASSVGEREGLTQYF.

There are a few counts of this clone. The rearrangement uses TRBV21-1 and TRBJ1-5; the D call of TRBD1 is as the table states it, not checked on the DNA. TRBV21-1 is a recognized pseudogene. This CDR3 is built from 15 residues. The CDR3 bases are TGTGCCATCCCCGGTGGACAGCCTAGCCCGAAGCCCCAGCATTTT. It yields the protein CAIPGGQPSPKPQHF.

The chain carries TRBV6-1 and TRBJ2-7, with D possibly being TRBD2 (5 bases). The CDR3 contains 16 residues. Per germline, CDR1 MNHNS and CDR2 SASEGT. V lost 0 bases and J lost 1, with 13 bases in between. This CDR3 reads CASSEAVGVRSYEQYF. The CDR3 region has the DNA TGTGCCAGCAGTGAAGCGGTGGGAGTTCGATCCTACGAGCAGTACTTC.

There are a few counts of this clone. The V gene is TRBV7-3, the J gene TRBJ2-1, with D perhaps TRBD2 (6 bases). The V end was cut by 4 bases, the J end by 10 bases, with 17 bases between. This CDR3 is built from 14 residues. Germline loops: CDR1 SGHTA, CDR2 FQGTGA. The CDR3 reads CASSSMGGAGEQFF. DNA of the CDR3: TGTGCCAGCAGCTCAATGGGAGGTGCGGGGGAGCAGTTCTTC.

The chain combines TRBV7-3 with TRBJ2-7; 10 bases map to TRBD2. After removal of 2 bases from V and 2 bases from J, the junction contained 3 bases not matched to a gene. The CDR3 runs 15 residues. Germline V CDR1 and CDR2: SGHTA, FQGTGA. The CDR3 region is CASSLLAGEAYEQYF. The CDR3 region has the DNA TGTGCCAGCAGCTTACTAGCGGGAGAGGCCTACGAGCAGTACTTC.

The chain carries TRBV6-1 and TRBJ1-2; 9 bases line up with TRBD1. Germline CDR1 is MNHNS and CDR2 is SASEGT. V lost 2 bases to trimming and J lost 7 bases; unmatched junction nucleotides: 20. This CDR3 is 19 amino acids long. DNA of the CDR3: TGTGCCAGCAGTGAATCTTTACAGGGGGCGCGGTTTACGATAAGTGGCTACACCTTC. Its protein product is CASSESLQGARFTISGYTF.

The rearrangement links TRBV4-2 to TRBJ2-2; 8 nucleotides line up with TRBD2. Germline V lookup: CDR1 LGHNA, CDR2 YNFKEQ. The V and J ends lost 0 bases and 5 bases, in that order; junction bases with no gene match: 5. This CDR3 contains 16 residues. CDR3 in amino acids: CASSQEGTRLTGELFF. In nucleotides, the CDR3 is TGTGCCAGCAGCCAAGAAGGGACTAGATTGACCGGGGAGCTGTTTTTT.

Only one count was recorded for this clone. The V gene is TRBV9, the J gene TRBJ2-2; no firm D call. The CDR3 runs 13 residues. The germline V gene has CDR1 SGDLS and CDR2 YYNGEE. V was trimmed by 0 bases and J by 8 bases, leaving 8 bases between them. CDR3: CASSVGPAGELFF. The CDR3 coding sequence is TGTGCCAGCAGCGTAGGACCAGCGGGGGAGCTGTTTTTT.

The rearrangement uses TRBV19 and TRBJ1-3, with 9 bases identical to TRBD1. Germline loops: CDR1 LNHDA, CDR2 SQIVND (reference sequence). The CDR3 has 17 residues. With 5 bases clipped from V and 0 bases from J, the junction kept 8 bases outside the gene matches. The CDR3 DNA reads as TGTGCCAGTAGTGATGGGACAGGGAAAGGCTCTGGAAACACCATATATTTT. Amino acid sequence: CASSDGTGKGSGNTIYF.

V is TRBV18 and J is TRBJ2-3; no reliable D call. This CDR3 comprises 14 residues. Germline CDR1 and CDR2: KGHSH and LQKENI. V was trimmed by 6 bases and J by 1 base, leaving 11 bases between them. DNA for the CDR3: TGTGCCAGCTCCCTAAGCGCGGGCACAGATACGCAGTATTTT. Protein product: CASSLSAGTDTQYF. The full variable domain, rest sourced from reference TRBV18 and TRBJ2-3, is NAGVMQNPRHLVRRRGQEARLRCSPMKGHSHVYWYRQLPEEGLKFMVYLQKENIIDESGMPKERFSAEFPKEGPSILRIQQVVRGDSAAYFCASSLSAGTDTQYFGPGTRLTVL.

The chain combines TRBV28 with TRBJ2-1; TRBD2 aligns across 7 bases. CDR1 and CDR2 (germline): MDHEN, SYDVKM. The CDR3 consists of 14 residues. V gave up 5 bases and J gave up 3 bases; unmatched junction bases: 4. The CDR3 DNA follows: TGTGCCAGCAGTGGGGAGGGACTCTACAATGAGCAGTTCTTC. Amino acids: CASSGEGLYNEQFF.

This clone has more than one count but fewer than ten. The chain is built from TRBV6-5 and TRBJ2-7, with D maybe TRBD2 (5 bases). The CDR3 is made up of 13 amino acids. V was clipped by 10 bases and J by 5 bases, with 18 bases between them. Germline V gene data show CDR1 as MNHEY and CDR2 as SVGAGI. CDR3 amino acids: CATTTQEVHEQYF. CDR3 coding DNA: TGTGCCACCACGACCCAGGAGGTCCACGAGCAGTACTTC.

The chain links TRBV7-2 to TRBJ2-3; D is perhaps TRBD2 (6 bases). The CDR3 has 13 amino acids. The germline CDR1 and CDR2 sequences are SGHTA and FQGNSA. V was shortened by 5 bases and J by 3 bases, with 9 bases between the two germline ends. CDR3 DNA: TGTGCCAGCAGCCTCGGGAGAACAGATACGCAGTATTTT. Translated: CASSLGRTDTQYF.

The chain joins TRBV19 to TRBJ2-3; the match to TRBD2 covers 11 bases. The CDR3 covers 16 residues. V shed 6 bases and J 5 bases; nucleotides not matched to a gene: 10. The germline CDR1 and CDR2 sequences are LNHDA and SQIVND (reference sequence). This chain's CDR3 is CASRVLAGDAIDTQYF. The CDR3 DNA is TGTGCCAGTAGAGTACTAGCGGGAGACGCGATAGATACGCAGTATTTT.

This chain links TRBV9 with TRBJ1-3; D unresolved. V was trimmed by 0 bases and J by 0 bases, leaving 10 bases between them. The V gene's germline CDR1 is SGDLS and CDR2 YYNGEE. CDR3 length: 16 residues. This CDR3 is CASSVAEQISGNTIYF. The CDR3 region has the DNA TGTGCCAGCAGCGTAGCGGAACAGATCTCTGGAAACACCATATATTTT.

The V gene is TRBV9, the J gene TRBJ2-7, with D possibly TRBD2 on 6 matching bases. V lost 4 bases and J lost 3, with 14 bases in between. The germline CDR1 and CDR2 sequences are SGDLS and YYNGEE. The CDR3 is 14 amino acids. The CDR3 DNA reads TGTGCCAGCAGCCCCGTCGGGACTGTCTACGAGCAGTACTTC. As protein: CASSPVGTVYEQYF.

The chain links TRBV19 to TRBJ2-1; tentative D call: TRBD2 (6 bases). The V end lost 2 bases, the J end lost 7 bases, and 15 bases lay between the germline ends. This CDR3 region has 15 residues. Per the germline V gene, CDR1 is LNHDA and CDR2 is SQIVND (reference sequence). In DNA, the CDR3 is TGTGCCAGTAGTATAAGAGGAGGGCAGTCAAATGAGCAGTTCTTC. This codes for CASSIRGGQSNEQFF.

The chain has TRBV3-1 (or the pseudogene TRBV3-2) and TRBJ2-3; 9 bases are a match to TRBD2. Germline CDR1 LGHDT, CDR2 YNNKEL (reference sequence). V shed 4 bases and J 2 bases; nucleotides not matched to a gene: 7. The CDR3 spans 16 residues. The CDR3 DNA reads TGTGCCAGCAGCCCTTTAGCGGGAGCGAACACAGATACGCAGTATTTT. Amino acids: CASSPLAGANTDTQYF.

This chain links TRBV12-5 with TRBJ2-6; possible D gene TRBD2, 6 bases. The CDR3 totals 15 residues. Deletions cut 4 bases from V and 3 bases from J, with 10 bases between. In germline, CDR1 is LGHNT, CDR2 FRNRAP. CDR3 loop: CASGWRGGGANVLTF. The CDR3 coding sequence is TGTGCTAGTGGTTGGAGGGGAGGTGGGGCCAACGTCCTGACTTTC.